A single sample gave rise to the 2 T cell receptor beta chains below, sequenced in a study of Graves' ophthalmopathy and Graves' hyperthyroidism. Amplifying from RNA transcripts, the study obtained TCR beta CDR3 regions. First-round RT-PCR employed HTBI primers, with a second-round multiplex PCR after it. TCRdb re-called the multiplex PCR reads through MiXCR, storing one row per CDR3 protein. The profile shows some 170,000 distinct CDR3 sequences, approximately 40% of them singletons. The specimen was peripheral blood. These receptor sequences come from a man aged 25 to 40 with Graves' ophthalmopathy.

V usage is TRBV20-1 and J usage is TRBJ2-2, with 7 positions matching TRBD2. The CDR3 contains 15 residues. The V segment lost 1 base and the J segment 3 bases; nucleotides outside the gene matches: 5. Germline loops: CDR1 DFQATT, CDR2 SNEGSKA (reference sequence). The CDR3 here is CSARVGGSYTGELFF. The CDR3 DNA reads TGCAGTGCTAGAGTCGGCGGGAGTTACACCGGGGAGCTGTTTTTT.

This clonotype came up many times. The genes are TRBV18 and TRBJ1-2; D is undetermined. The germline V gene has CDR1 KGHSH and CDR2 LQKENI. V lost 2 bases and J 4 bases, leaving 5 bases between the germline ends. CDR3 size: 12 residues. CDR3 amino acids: CASSPGPYGYTF. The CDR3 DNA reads TGTGCCAGCTCACCAGGACCCTATGGCTACACCTTC. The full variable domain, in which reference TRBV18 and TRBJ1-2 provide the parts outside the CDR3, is NAGVMQNPRHLVRRRGQEARLRCSPMKGHSHVYWYRQLPEEGLKFMVYLQKENIIDESGMPKERFSAEFPKEGPSILRIQQVVRGDSAAYFCASSPGPYGYTFGSGTRLTVV.